Below, 20 T cell receptor beta chains from the same sample are listed, as sequenced in a study of CD8 T cells in ankylosing spondylitis. TCRdb reanalysed the 5' RACE reads using MiXCR and keeps one entry per CDR3 protein. The sample includes about 92,000 distinct CDR3 sequences, roughly 9.6% of them seen just once. The specimen sequenced was blood, either unsorted or a sorted T cell fraction (not recorded which). Source of these receptors: a male donor with ankylosing spondylitis or in good health (not recorded which).

CDR3 loop: CASSSRLATNEKLFF. As DNA, the CDR3 is TGTGCCAGCAGCTCGAGACTTGCAACTAATGAAAAACTGTTTTTT. V gene TRBV11-2 combines with J gene TRBJ1-4; D ambiguous. Trimming pared 4 bases from V and 0 bases from J, leaving 9 bases between. The CDR3 has 15 amino acids. Germline CDR1 is SGHAT and CDR2 is FQNNGV.

There are many counts of this clonotype. The chain links TRBV5-6 to TRBJ2-1; 9 bases map to TRBD2. This CDR3 comprises 20 residues. V was pared by 2 bases and J by 0 bases, with 15 bases of the junction left unmatched. Germline-derived CDR1 and CDR2 are SGHDT and YYEEEE. The CDR3 DNA sequence: TGTGCCAGCAGCTTTATCGGCCTAGCGGGACAACGCAGCTCCTACAATGAGCAGTTCTTC. It encodes CASSFIGLAGQRSSYNEQFF.

This clonotype occurred many times. The chain couples TRBV28 to TRBJ1-2; a weak D match, TRBD1 (5 bases). Germline CDR1 MDHEN, CDR2 SYDVKM. The CDR3 loop spans 14 amino acids. Between the trimmed V and J ends, which lost 3 bases and 4 bases, there was a span of 12 bases. Here the CDR3 DNA reads TGTGCCAGCAGTTTCCAGGGAAGCGTCTATGGCTACACCTTC. Amino acid sequence: CASSFQGSVYGYTF.

With regard to this clonotype: This may arise from a read error, as a much more abundant clone is one base away. The CDR3 DNA reads as TGTGCCACCAGCCAAACACAACAGTCTTTTGGGGAGACCCAGTACTTC. This codes for CATSQTQQSFGETQYF. The rearrangement joins TRBV9 to TRBJ2-5; no clear D gene. The CDR3 is made up of 16 amino acids. CDR1 is SGDLS and CDR2 is YYNGEE in the germline V gene.

This clonotype has a count of ten or more. The chain uses TRBV12-3 or TRBV12-4 and TRBJ2-7, with TRBD1 matching 7 bases. The CDR3 sequence is 15 residues long. V dropped 5 bases and J dropped 2; count of bases not matched to a gene: 9. The CDR3 nucleotides read TGTGCCAGCAGTCTCCAGGGGGACCTCGCCTACGAGCAGTACTTC. As protein: CASSLQGDLAYEQYF.

The CDR3 is CASSEFRGGDTYEQYF. CDR3 sequence (DNA): TGTGCCAGCAGTGAATTTAGAGGGGGCGACACCTACGAGCAGTACTTC. This chain connects TRBV6-1 to TRBJ2-7, with 7 bases lining up with TRBD1. The V and J ends lost 2 bases and 2 bases, in that order; junction bases with no gene match: 9. The CDR3 consists of 16 residues. CDR1 and CDR2 (germline): MNHNS, SASEGT.

This clonotype was seen at least ten times. The chain employs TRBV7-3 and TRBJ1-1; D is unresolved. The germline V and J ends were trimmed by 6 bases and 2 bases, with 13 bases remaining between them. The CDR3 runs to 14 residues. The V gene's germline CDR1 is SGHTA and CDR2 FQGTGA. The CDR3 bases are TGTGCCAGCAGTATAGGACCGAGCAACACTGAAGCTTTCTTT. Protein product: CASSIGPSNTEAFF. Full variable domain (remainder filled in from reference TRBV7-3 and TRBJ1-1): GAGVSQTPSNKVTEKGKYVELRCDPISGHTALYWYRQSLGQGPEFLIYFQGTGAADDSGLPNDRFFAVRPEGSVSTLKIQRTERGDSAVYLCASSIGPSNTEAFFGQGTRLTVV.

Many counts were recorded for this clonotype. V is TRBV20-1 and J is TRBJ1-2; TRBD1 aligns across 9 bases. J lost 4 bases, V lost 6 bases, and 12 bases had no gene match. This CDR3 has 15 residues. CDR1 and CDR2 from the germline V gene are DFQATT and SNEGSKA (reference sequence). The CDR3 sequence is CSAPLSGTGTYGYTF. The CDR3 DNA is TGCAGTGCACCACTATCCGGGACAGGGACCTATGGCTACACCTTC.

The V call is TRBV7-2, the J call TRBJ2-7; 7 bases agree with TRBD1. The CDR3 contains 13 residues. Per the germline V gene, CDR1 is SGHTA and CDR2 is FQGNSA. J lost 5 bases, V lost 5 bases, and 6 bases had no gene match. CDR3 in amino acids: CASSKTGSDEQYF. As DNA, the CDR3 is TGTGCCAGCAGCAAGACAGGGTCCGACGAGCAGTACTTC.

This clonotype appeared many times. The rearrangement uses TRBV20-1 and TRBJ2-1; D may be TRBD1 or TRBD2 (6 bases each). V was cut by 6 bases and J by 4 bases, with 19 bases left in between. Germline V gives CDR1 DFQATT, CDR2 SNEGSKA (reference sequence). CDR3 length: 15 amino acids. The CDR3 spells CSAKRLGGLYNEQFF. The DNA for the CDR3 is TGCAGTGCGAAGAGACTAGGGGGATTATACAATGAGCAGTTCTTC.

This clonotype was counted ten times or more. The chain's CDR3 is CSARNSGGDTEAFF. As DNA, the CDR3 is TGCAGTGCTAGAAATTCTGGAGGTGACACTGAAGCTTTCTTT. The J gene is TRBJ1-1, the V gene TRBV20-1; D unresolved. Trimming took 2 bases from V and 3 from J, leaving 13 bases between them. The germline gives CDR1 DFQATT, CDR2 SNEGSKA (reference sequence). The CDR3 contains 14 residues.

This clonotype has a count of ten or more. The chain carries TRBV7-2 and TRBJ2-7; D gene unclear. V lost 4 bases and J 3 bases, leaving 10 bases between the germline ends. CDR1 is SGHTA, CDR2 FQGNSA, per germline. This CDR3 region has 13 residues. The CDR3 DNA sequence: TGTGCCAGCAGCTCAGACATATACTACGAGCAGTACTTC. Amino acid sequence: CASSSDIYYEQYF.

This clonotype was counted many times. The chain is built from TRBV5-6 and TRBJ2-6; D not resolved. The CDR3 runs to 15 residues. CDR1 is SGHDT, CDR2 YYEEEE, per germline. V was shortened by 1 base and J by 2 bases, with 7 bases between the two germline ends. The CDR3 reads CASSLTVAGANVLTF. CDR3 coding DNA: TGTGCCAGCAGCTTGACCGTAGCTGGGGCCAACGTCCTGACTTTC.

This clonotype occurred many times. The chain carries TRBV27 and TRBJ2-5, with 7 bases matching TRBD2. Germline assignment: CDR1 MNHEY and CDR2 SMNVEV (reference sequence). V gave up 5 bases and J gave up 5 bases; unmatched junction bases: 5. The CDR3 consists of 13 residues. The chain's CDR3 is CASSMGGRETQYF. The CDR3 coding sequence is TGTGCCAGCAGTATGGGAGGGAGGGAGACCCAGTACTTC.

Many counts were recorded for this clonotype. The CDR3 DNA follows: TGTGCCAGCAGCCTAGCGGGGGTGTACGAGCAGTACTTC. Protein sequence: CASSLAGVYEQYF. This chain links TRBV12-3 or TRBV12-4 with TRBJ2-7, with 10 bases matching TRBD2. V trimming: 6 bases; J trimming: 4 bases; junction bases outside the gene matches: 3. The length of the CDR3 is 13 residues.

This clonotype has at least ten counts. The chain links TRBV2 to TRBJ2-1; 7 bases map to TRBD1. With V trimmed by 7 bases and J by 12 bases, 12 bases remained unmatched. The CDR3 has 13 amino acids. Looked up from germline, CDR1 is SNHLY and CDR2 is FYNNEI. The CDR3 loop reads CASKSVRDSWQFF. The CDR3 DNA reads TGTGCCAGCAAATCCGTCAGGGACAGCTGGCAGTTCTTC.

This clonotype was seen ten or more times. The chain employs TRBV7-8 and TRBJ2-7, with 7 bases that match TRBD1. This CDR3 spans 17 amino acids. Germline-derived CDR1 and CDR2 are SGHVS and FQNEAQ. J was trimmed by 0 bases and V by 1 base; bases with no gene match: 9. The CDR3 bases are TGTGCCAGCAGCTTAGAAGGGGGCGCGAGGATCTCCTACGAGCAGTACTTC. Its protein is CASSLEGGARISYEQYF.

About this clonotype itself: A junction end diverges from the germline sequence, so it may reflect a read error. V usage is TRBV7-9 and J usage is TRBJ2-1, with D tentatively TRBD2 (6 bases). The CDR3 sequence is 16 residues long. The V gene's germline CDR1 is SEHNR and CDR2 FQNEAQ (reference sequence). CDR3 amino acids: CASSFSPRDSHNEQFF. CDR3 sequence (DNA): TGTGCCAGCAGCTTCAGTCCCCGGGACTCCCACAATGAGCAGTTCTTC.

This clonotype was seen a few times. Being one base from a much bigger clone, this may be a read error. J is TRBJ2-1 and V is TRBV19; D is unresolved. CDR1 is LNHDA, CDR2 SQIVND, per germline (reference sequence). V dropped 5 bases and J dropped 8 bases, with 13 bases sitting between them. There are 13 residues in the CDR3. CDR3 nucleotide sequence: TGTGCCAGTAGTCACACTGGCAGCGATGAGCAGTTCTTC. It codes for CASSHTGSDEQFF.

V is TRBV7-9 and J is TRBJ1-1; no clear D. The germline CDR1 and CDR2 sequences are SEHNR and FQNEAQ (reference sequence). This CDR3 is 14 amino acids long. Deletions cut 3 bases from V and 2 bases from J, with 10 bases between. CDR3 bases: TGTGCCAGCAGCTTTACGGGCGACAACACTGAAGCTTTCTTT. It translates to CASSFTGDNTEAFF.